Following are 11 T cell receptor beta chains from one sample sequenced in a study of cytomegalovirus exposure and HLA in healthy donors. The PCR had 60 Vbeta and 13 Jbeta primers. The data were produced by immunoSEQ multiplex PCR, yet TCRdb's version contains in-frame clones alone and is incomplete. The sample has some 130,000 clones, and its top ten clones hold around 1.6%. Sequenced input: PBMCs. The receptors derive from a woman in her thirties or forties in good health and CMV-seropositive.

This chain uses TRBV5-1 with TRBJ2-1; possible D gene TRBD2, 6 bases. Trimming took off 0 bases at V and 8 bases at J, with 18 bases between the two ends. Germline CDR1 is SGHRS and CDR2 is YFSETQ. There are 16 residues in the CDR3. The CDR3: CASSLAGTQFGHEQFF. In DNA form, the CDR3 reads TGCGCCAGCAGCTTGGCTGGGACTCAGTTTGGGCATGAGCAGTTCTTC. Variable domain in full (rest from reference TRBV5-1 and TRBJ2-1): KAGVTQTPRYLIKTRGQQVTLSCSPISGHRSVSWYQQTPGQGLQFLFEYFSETQRNKGNFPGRFSGRQFSNSRSEMNVSTLELGDSALYLCASSLAGTQFGHEQFFGPGTRLTVL.

The chain links TRBV4-2 to TRBJ2-1; D remains ambiguous. Trimming took 1 base from V and 8 from J, leaving 6 bases between them. In germline, CDR1 is LGHNA, CDR2 YNFKEQ. The CDR3 has 12 residues. CDR3 residues: CASSQARDEQFF. The CDR3 bases are TGTGCCAGCAGCCAAGCGAGAGATGAGCAGTTCTTC.

The rearrangement links TRBV21-1 to TRBJ2-6; the table's D call of TRBD1 was not tested on the DNA. TRBV21-1 has pseudogene status. The CDR3 is 16 amino acids. The CDR3 DNA sequence: TGTGCCAGCAGCAATGGACAGGGGACTGGGGCCAACGTCCTGACTTTC. Encoded protein: CASSNGQGTGANVLTF.

This rearrangement joins TRBV5-4 to TRBJ2-1; 10 positions agree with TRBD1. In germline, CDR1 is SGHNT, CDR2 YYREEE (reference sequence). The CDR3 length is 16 residues. The V and J ends lost 5 bases and 0 bases, in that order; junction bases with no gene match: 5. DNA for the CDR3: TGTGCCAGCAGGACCAGACAGGGGGCCTCCTACAATGAGCAGTTCTTC. Protein product: CASRTRQGASYNEQFF.

This chain links TRBV28 with TRBJ1-1; 7 bases line up with TRBD1. Germline values: CDR1 MDHEN, CDR2 SYDVKM. The CDR3 is 16 amino acids. J gave up 7 bases and V 6 bases, and 17 bases lay outside the gene matches. CDR3 amino acids: CASSPIRGPIWVEAFF. The CDR3 DNA sequence: TGTGCCAGCAGCCCCATTAGGGGGCCAATTTGGGTTGAAGCTTTCTTT.

This sequence joins TRBV5-1 and TRBJ2-5; TRBD2 matches at 9 bases. The CDR3 covers 19 residues. After removal of 4 bases from V and 0 bases from J, the junction contained 16 bases not matched to a gene. CDR1 SGHRS and CDR2 YFSETQ come from the germline V gene. In DNA, the CDR3 is TGCGCCAGCAGCCCCGGGACTAGCAGACTATTTCTGTACCAAGAGACCCAGTACTTC. It codes for CASSPGTSRLFLYQETQYF. Full variable domain (missing parts from reference TRBV5-1 and TRBJ2-5): KAGVTQTPRYLIKTRGQQVTLSCSPISGHRSVSWYQQTPGQGLQFLFEYFSETQRNKGNFPGRFSGRQFSNSRSEMNVSTLELGDSALYLCASSPGTSRLFLYQETQYFGPGTRLLVL.

The chain carries TRBV7-9 and TRBJ2-1, with 7 bases lining up with TRBD2. Germline V lookup: CDR1 SEHNR, CDR2 FQNEAQ (reference sequence). The V segment lost 3 bases and the J segment 6 bases; nucleotides outside the gene matches: 8. This CDR3 has 15 amino acids. CDR3 bases: TGTGCCAGCAGCTTTGTGGGAGGGCCGGTCAATGAGCAGTTCTTC. It translates to CASSFVGGPVNEQFF. The whole variable domain, filled in from reference TRBV7-9 and TRBJ2-1, reads DTGVSQNPRHKITKRGQNVTFRCDPISEHNRLYWYRQTLGQGPEFLTYFQNEAQLEKSRLLSDRFSAERPKGSFSTLEIQRTEQGDSAMYLCASSFVGGPVNEQFFGPGTRLTVL.

Written as DNA, the CDR3 is TGCGCCAGCAGCTTGTTGGCCGGACAGGGGAACTATGGCTACACCTTC. Encoded protein: CASSLLAGQGNYGYTF. The V and J genes are TRBV5-1 and TRBJ1-2; 9 bases align to TRBD1. CDR1 is SGHRS and CDR2 is YFSETQ in the germline V gene. This CDR3 comprises 16 residues. Trimming at V came to 1 base and at J to 2 bases, leaving 6 bases not matched to a gene.

CDR3 DNA sequence: TGTGCCTGGAGTGTCGGGGGTCCTAGCACAGATACGCAGTATTTT. It codes for CAWSVGGPSTDTQYF. The rearrangement uses TRBV30 and TRBJ2-3; D possibly corresponds to TRBD2 (6 bases). V was cut by 0 bases and J by 0 bases, with 10 bases left in between. Germline values: CDR1 GTSNPN, CDR2 SVGIG (reference sequence). This CDR3 comprises 15 residues.

The chain carries TRBV4-1 and TRBJ2-3; maybe TRBD2 (7 bases). The germline CDR1 and CDR2 sequences are MGHRA and YSYEKL. Trimming took off 5 bases at V and 1 base at J, with 16 bases between the two ends. CDR3 length: 16 amino acids. Here the CDR3 DNA reads TGCGCCAGCAGCGGAGGGGGGAGGGGCGGCACAGATACGCAGTATTTT. It encodes CASSGGGRGGTDTQYF.

The chain combines TRBV14 with TRBJ1-5, with D uncertain. V shed 0 bases and J shed 3 bases, with 6 bases lying between them. The CDR3 is 14 residues long. In germline, CDR1 is SGHDN, CDR2 FVKESK. DNA for the CDR3: TGTGCCAGCAGCCAAGAGGAGTTCAATCAGCCCCAGCATTTT. Translated, it gives CASSQEEFNQPQHF.